The entry that follows covers one T cell receptor (beta chain) sequence. The antigen is unknown. Being one base from a much bigger clone, this may be a read error. Other DNA sequences in the same sample also yield this CDR3. Germline assignment: CDR1 KGHSH and CDR2 LQKENI. CDR3 size: 14 residues. This sample was taken from a study of shared clonotypes between healthy human individuals. The wider study: Per donor, CD8 memory used one plate, CD8 naive used two, CD4 memory used three and CD4 naive used three. The study's findings and limits: Collection of samples was limited to blood; tissue repertoires likely differ. Despite large depth, rarefaction showed incomplete sorted-subset sequencing.

Data came from immunoSEQ multiplex PCR; TCRdb stores just in-frame clones and leaves some out. The repertoire has some 2.1 million clones, 95% of them found once; the top ten carry 0.1% to 0.15%. Input material: naive CD4+ T cells sorted from blood. The subset: CD45RA+ positively selected. The sequence was collected from a young man in good health. J is TRBJ1-2 and V is TRBV18; D unclear. The CDR3 region has the DNA TGTGCCAGCTCAGTCCTAGGCGGTGACTATGGTTACACCTTC. Its translation is CASSVLGGDYGYTF.